Each of the 26 T cell receptor beta chains below was sequenced from the same sample in a study of cytomegalovirus exposure and HLA in healthy donors. The PCR had 60 Vbeta and 13 Jbeta primers. Clones were sequenced by immunoSEQ multiplex PCR, and TCRdb holds only the in-frame ones, with some missing. The data hold 85,000 to 95,000 clones, with under 9% observed a single time. Source material: PBMCs. These receptors were taken from a man in his forties or fifties in good health and CMV-seronegative.

Only a few counts were recorded for this clone. The chain employs TRBV28 and TRBJ1-4; no clear D gene. The CDR3 spans 16 residues. The germline V and J ends were trimmed by 3 bases and 0 bases, with 11 bases remaining between them. Germline CDR1 and CDR2: MDHEN and SYDVKM. Here the CDR3 DNA reads TGTGCCAGCAGTTTTGCTACCGATGCAACTAATGAAAAACTGTTTTTT. It specifies CASSFATDATNEKLFF.

A word on this clone: The CDR3 end shows no conserved phenylalanine or tryptophan, and so a read error is likely. Because the CDR3's place on the DNA is in doubt, the DNA is left out and the CDR3 is given as listed by TCRdb. The chain joins TRBV21-1 to TRBJ2-6; the DNA was not used to check the table's D call, TRBD2. TRBV21-1 has pseudogene status. The CDR3 is 9 residues long, counting both termini. CDR3 amino acids: CASGRLAGL.

The rearrangement uses TRBV10-3 and TRBJ1-6; 10 nucleotides agree with TRBD1. Germline loops: CDR1 ENHRY, CDR2 SYGVKD. CDR3 length: 14 amino acids. The V and J ends lost 10 bases and 2 bases, in that order; junction bases with no gene match: 2. The CDR3 region has the DNA TGTGCCACAGGACAGGGGGCCTATAATTCACCCCTCCACTTT. Its protein product is CATGQGAYNSPLHF.

This clone was seen more than once but under ten times. The chain uses TRBV5-3 and TRBJ2-3; TRBD2 aligns across 16 bases. TRBV5-3 is placed among ORFs of uncertain function. CDR3 size: 17 residues. Germline trimming cut 1 base from V and 8 bases from J; bases unmatched to any gene: 7. The chain's CDR3 is CARSLTGLAGGRGTQYF. The CDR3 bases are TGTGCCAGAAGCTTGACGGGACTAGCGGGAGGGCGAGGTACGCAGTATTTT.

Only a few counts were recorded for this clone. For the CDR3, the DNA is TGTGCCACCCAGCCCGGGTCGGCGGGGGGCCGACAGTACTTC. Protein sequence: CATQPGSAGGRQYF. This chain uses TRBV5-4 with TRBJ2-5; 8 bases match TRBD2. Germline V gene sequence: CDR1 SGHNT, CDR2 YYREEE (reference sequence). This CDR3 spans 14 amino acids. Trimming took 9 bases from V and 11 from J; bases not matched to a gene: 18.

The gene calls are TRBV4-2 and TRBJ2-2, with D unclear. V was shortened by 0 bases and J by 7 bases, with 12 bases between the two germline ends. CDR3 size: 15 residues. Germline loops: CDR1 LGHNA, CDR2 YNFKEQ. The CDR3 reads CASSQEIAGGGELFF. CDR3 coding DNA: TGTGCCAGCAGCCAAGAAATAGCCGGTGGCGGGGAGCTGTTTTTT.

The J gene is TRBJ2-1, the V gene TRBV21-1; the table's TRBD2 call for D was not verified on the DNA. TRBV21-1 is a documented pseudogene. The CDR3 runs to 14 residues. This chain's CDR3 is CASSKGEFFNEQFF. The CDR3 DNA reads as TGTGCCAGCAGCAAAGGTGAGTTTTTTAATGAGCAGTTCTTC.

V and J are TRBV6-1 and TRBJ1-2, with a possible D match to TRBD1 (5 bases). Germline V gene sequence: CDR1 MNHNS, CDR2 SASEGT. V was pared by 7 bases and J by 2 bases, with 17 bases between. This CDR3 has 15 residues. The CDR3 spells CASNSGTPLNYGYTF. In nucleotides, the CDR3 is TGTGCCAGCAACTCAGGGACTCCCTTAAACTATGGCTACACCTTC.

The V and J genes are TRBV10-3 and TRBJ1-4; no definite D call. This CDR3 comprises 17 residues. V dropped 2 bases and J dropped 0 bases, with 13 bases sitting between them. Germline CDR1 and CDR2: ENHRY and SYGVKD. As DNA, the CDR3 is TGTGCCATCAGTGAGGGAGGCAGACTCTCAACTAATGAAAAACTGTTTTTT. The encoded protein is CAISEGGRLSTNEKLFF.

The sample holds a few counts of this clone. The CDR3 bases are TGTGCCAGCAGCTTAGATCGGACAGGCTACGAGCAGTACTTC. Translating gives CASSLDRTGYEQYF. The rearrangement links TRBV7-6 to TRBJ2-7; 7 nucleotides agree with TRBD1. The CDR3 has 14 residues. The ends lost 1 base at V and 3 bases at J; junction bases unmatched: 3. Germline V gives CDR1 SGHVS, CDR2 FNYEAQ. Full variable domain (remainder filled in from reference TRBV7-6 and TRBJ2-7): GAGVSQSPRYKVTKRGQDVALRCDPISGHVSLYWYRQALGQGPEFLTYFNYEAQQDKSGLPNDRFSAERPEGSISTLTIQRTEQRDSAMYRCASSLDRTGYEQYFGPGTRLTVT.

This clone occurred a few times. V usage is TRBV6-6 and J usage is TRBJ2-1; possibly TRBD1 for D (7 bases). There are 15 residues in the CDR3. Germline assignment: CDR1 MNHNY and CDR2 SVGAGI (reference sequence). V was trimmed by 2 bases and J by 7 bases, leaving 15 bases between them. The CDR3 nucleotides are TGTGCCAGCAGTTACGCAGGGGGGACCGGAAATGAGCAGTTCTTC. It is translated as CASSYAGGTGNEQFF.

The chain carries TRBV30 and TRBJ1-5, with 9 bases that match TRBD1. Germline CDR1 is GTSNPN and CDR2 is SVGIG (reference sequence). This CDR3 is built from 14 residues. With 0 bases clipped from V and 4 bases from J, the junction kept 1 base outside the gene matches. The CDR3 coding sequence is TGTGCCTGGAGTGTTGGGACAGGGAATCAGCCCCAGCATTTT. Translation gives CAWSVGTGNQPQHF.

In this sample, this clone turned up a few times. The V and J genes are TRBV23-1 and TRBJ1-6, with 9 positions matching TRBD1. TRBV23-1 is an ORF, with its function uncertain. The CDR3 runs to 22 residues. J gave up 2 bases and V 0 bases, and 17 bases lay outside the gene matches. CDR3 coding DNA: TGCGCCAGCAGTCAATCATCTACCGGACAGGGGAAGTTTGGGGCCTATAATTCACCCCTCCACTTT. Protein sequence: CASSQSSTGQGKFGAYNSPLHF.

This sequence joins TRBV19 and TRBJ2-1; TRBD1 matches at 9 bases. V shed 5 bases, J shed 9 bases, and the junction held 5 bases outside the gene matches. Germline assignment: CDR1 LNHDA and CDR2 SQIVND (reference sequence). This CDR3 is 13 amino acids long. CDR3 sequence (DNA): TGTGCCAGTAGTTCGGGACAGGGTCCTGAGCAGTTCTTC. The encoded protein is CASSSGQGPEQFF.

This clone has more than one count but fewer than ten. CDR3 in DNA: TGTGCCAGCAGTGCCCCGGGGTCTGGAAACACCATATATTTT. Its translation: CASSAPGSGNTIYF. The chain carries TRBV25-1 and TRBJ1-3; D gene unclear. The germline gives CDR1 MGHDK, CDR2 SYGVNS. CDR3 length: 14 residues. V gave up 4 bases and J gave up 1 base, with 8 bases separating them.

J is TRBJ2-3 and V is TRBV7-2, with 7 positions matching TRBD2. J lost 4 bases, V lost 0 bases, and 7 bases had no gene match. The germline V gene has CDR1 SGHTA and CDR2 FQGNSA. The CDR3 consists of 16 residues. The CDR3 coding sequence is TGTGCCAGCAGCTTAGCGATGGCGGGAGCGGCAGATACGCAGTATTTT. Its translation: CASSLAMAGAADTQYF.

The chain recombines TRBV30 with TRBJ2-2; 13 nucleotides align to TRBD2. This CDR3 region has 16 residues. Trimming at V came to 1 base and at J to 6 bases, leaving 5 bases not matched to a gene. Germline loops: CDR1 GTSNPN, CDR2 SVGIG (reference sequence). CDR3 nucleotides: TGTGCCTGGAGTGCCCCCGGACTAGCGGGAGCCGGGGAGCTGTTTTTT. Protein product: CAWSAPGLAGAGELFF.

This clone was counted ten times or more. The V call is TRBV25-1, the J call TRBJ2-5; the D gene is possibly TRBD1 (6 bases). This CDR3 is 14 amino acids long. V lost 2 bases to trimming and J lost 4 bases, with 11 bases between them. CDR1 and CDR2 (germline): MGHDK, SYGVNS. The chain's CDR3 is CASSERRGGETQYF. The CDR3 bases are TGTGCCAGCAGTGAACGGAGAGGGGGAGAGACCCAGTACTTC.

CDR3 sequence (DNA): TGTGCCAGCAGTAAGGGACTAGCGGGAAACATTCAGTACTTC. Encoded protein: CASSKGLAGNIQYF. This chain uses TRBV27 with TRBJ2-4; 12 bases align to TRBD2. The ends lost 5 bases at V and 6 bases at J; junction bases unmatched: 2. The germline CDR1 and CDR2 sequences are MNHEY and SMNVEV (reference sequence). The CDR3 spans 14 residues.

V usage is TRBV28 and J usage is TRBJ2-7, with 11 positions matching TRBD2. Looked up from germline, CDR1 is MDHEN and CDR2 is SYDVKM. J gave up 3 bases and V 4 bases, and 5 bases lay outside the gene matches. CDR3 length: 15 residues. The CDR3 bases are TGTGCCAGCAGTTCGTCCGGGACTAGCGGCTACGAGCAGTACTTC. It translates to CASSSSGTSGYEQYF. The full variable domain, completed using reference TRBV28 and TRBJ2-7, is DVKVTQSSRYLVKRTGEKVFLECVQDMDHENMFWYRQDPGLGLRLIYFSYDVKMKEKGDIPEGYSVSREKKERFSLILESASTNQTSMYLCASSSSGTSGYEQYFGPGTRLTVT.

This clone was counted only a few times. The J gene is TRBJ2-2, the V gene TRBV18; no clear D. The CDR3 contains 13 residues. Germline lookup yields CDR1 KGHSH and CDR2 LQKENI. The V and J ends lost 8 bases and 6 bases respectively, with 13 bases between them. CDR3 loop: CASIGVVSGELFF. The CDR3 DNA sequence: TGTGCCAGCATTGGTGTAGTATCCGGGGAGCTGTTTTTT.

The chain has TRBV27 and TRBJ1-1, with TRBD1 matching 10 bases. This CDR3 spans 15 amino acids. Germline V lookup: CDR1 MNHEY, CDR2 SMNVEV (reference sequence). V shed 5 bases and J 6 bases; nucleotides not matched to a gene: 9. CDR3 in amino acids: CASSPTGQGLAEAFF. The CDR3 coding sequence is TGTGCCAGCAGTCCGACGGGACAGGGGCTGGCTGAAGCTTTCTTT.

The J gene is TRBJ2-1, the V gene TRBV25-1; D gene ambiguous. The ends were cut back, 6 bases at V and 4 bases at J, with 10 bases in the middle. CDR1 is MGHDK and CDR2 is SYGVNS in the germline V gene. This CDR3 has 13 amino acids. DNA of the CDR3: TGTGCCAGCAGCCCCGACTCGTACAATGAGCAGTTCTTC. This codes for CASSPDSYNEQFF.

The chain is built from TRBV5-4 and TRBJ2-2; D is possibly TRBD1 (6 bases). This CDR3 is built from 14 residues. Between the trimmed V and J ends, which lost 3 bases and 6 bases, there was a span of 12 bases. From germline, CDR1 is SGHNT and CDR2 YYREEE (reference sequence). Here the CDR3 reads CASSSIGGAGELFF. CDR3 bases: TGTGCCAGCAGCTCTATAGGGGGAGCCGGGGAGCTGTTTTTT.

This clone has only a few counts. The V gene is TRBV19, the J gene TRBJ2-2; 12 positions agree with TRBD2. Unmatched junction bases numbered 7, after V lost 3 bases and J lost 5 bases. The CDR3 has 17 amino acids. CDR1 is LNHDA, CDR2 SQIVND, per germline (reference sequence). For the CDR3, the DNA is TGTGCCAGTAGTATGCTAGTCGGACTAGCGGGAACCGGGGAGCTGTTTTTT. Translated, it gives CASSMLVGLAGTGELFF. The full variable domain, with the rest looked up from reference TRBV19 and TRBJ2-2, is DGGITQSPKYLFRKEGQNVTLSCEQNLNHDAMYWYRQDPGQGLRLIYYSQIVNDFQKGDIAEGYSVSREKKESFPLTVTSAQKNPTAFYLCASSMLVGLAGTGELFFGEGSRLTVL.

The chain employs TRBV19 and TRBJ2-7, with TRBD1 as a possible D gene (5 bases). V was shortened by 0 bases and J by 2 bases, with 11 bases between the two germline ends. The CDR3 sequence is 15 residues long. Germline values: CDR1 LNHDA, CDR2 SQIVND (reference sequence). The CDR3 DNA is TGTGCCAGTAGTATAGAGTCGGAAGGGGCCTACGAGCAGTACTTC. This codes for CASSIESEGAYEQYF.